These 10 T cell receptor beta chains share one sample of origin, sequenced in a study of tumor-infiltrating lymphocytes in primary liver carcinoma. Each 20-30 mg portion of unsorted bulk tissue served as the source for co-extraction of RNA and DNA. From 500 ng total RNA, TCR beta cDNA was generated with a primer in the constant region. Three-round nested multiplex PCR performed with slightly modified ARM-PCR produced the TCR beta libraries. For approximately 11 cycles apiece, the opening two PCR rounds ran with TRBV1-TRBV30 forward primers and a C-beta reverse primer. TCRdb processed the multiplex PCR reads anew with MiXCR; each CDR3 protein has one entry. Of some 110,000 distinct CDR3 sequences listed, around 64% are singletons. Input material: liver tumor tissue from sampling region 3. Subset given: tumor region T3, left-lateral pole. These receptors came from a woman aged 55 to 70 with primary liver carcinoma and hepatitis B virus infection.

Remarks on this clonotype: A read error may explain this, as a much larger clone is one base away. V usage is TRBV28 and J usage is TRBJ1-2, with D hard to call. Germline loops: CDR1 MDHEN, CDR2 SYDVKM. Between the trimmed V and J ends, which lost 7 bases and 8 bases, there was a span of 11 bases. The CDR3 runs to 11 residues. CDR3 residues: CASTKIRGYTF. The CDR3 coding sequence is TGTGCCAGCACCAAAATTCGGGGCTACACCTTC.

As regards this clonotype: A read error may explain this, as a much larger clone is one base away. This sequence joins TRBV30 and TRBJ2-7, with D unresolved. The germline V gene has CDR1 GTSNPN and CDR2 SVGIG (reference sequence). The CDR3 is 12 amino acids. With 0 bases removed from V and 3 bases from J, the gap between germline ends came to 6 bases. Written as DNA, the CDR3 is TGTGCCTGGAGTGTGATGGACTACGAGCAGTACTTC. Residues: CAWSVMDYEQYF. The full variable domain, its missing parts supplied by reference TRBV30 and TRBJ2-7, is SQTIHQWPATLVQPVGSPLSLECTVEGTSNPNLYWYRQAAGRGLQLLFYSVGIGQISSEVPQNLSASRPQDRQFILSSKKLLLSDSGFYLCAWSVMDYEQYFGPGTRLTVT.

The chain employs TRBV11-3 and TRBJ1-2, with D unclear. The CDR3 runs 14 residues. Deletions cut 1 base from V and 10 bases from J, with 16 bases between. Germline V gene sequence: CDR1 SGHNT, CDR2 YENEEA. Written as DNA, the CDR3 is TGTGCCAGCAGCTTAGCGACGGTTTCTGATGACTACACCTTC. It yields the protein CASSLATVSDDYTF.

Comment on this clonotype: A much larger clonotype is one base distant, so this may be a read error. V gene TRBV5-1 combines with J gene TRBJ2-7, with 9 bases identical to TRBD1. V gave up 4 bases and J gave up 3 bases; unmatched junction bases: 8. This CDR3 comprises 15 residues. Germline assignment: CDR1 SGHRS and CDR2 YFSETQ. The CDR3 nucleotides read TGCGCCAGCAGCATGTATGGGACAGGGATCTACGAGCAGTACTTC. Protein product: CASSMYGTGIYEQYF.

A few counts support this clonotype. A clone one base away is much larger, so this may be a read error. This chain joins TRBV4-1 and TRBJ2-7, with a possible D match to TRBD1 (6 bases). In germline, CDR1 is MGHRA, CDR2 YSYEKL. The CDR3 spans 13 residues. The chain's CDR3 is CASSQGGTKKHYF. CDR3 in DNA: TGCGCCAGCAGCCAAGGGGGGACAAAAAAGCATTACTTC.

This clonotype was recorded once. The rearrangement links TRBV11-3 to TRBJ2-3; the D gene is possibly TRBD1 (5 bases). This CDR3 has 16 residues. Deletions cut 4 bases from V and 1 base from J, with 15 bases between. Germline V gene data show CDR1 as SGHNT and CDR2 as YENEEA. The CDR3 spells CASSSALTRGTDTQYF. In nucleotides, the CDR3 is TGTGCCAGCAGCTCAGCTCTCACCAGGGGCACAGATACGCAGTATTTT.

The chain carries TRBV6-2 or TRBV6-3 and TRBJ2-5, with a tentative D call TRBD2 (6 bases). This CDR3 region has 16 residues. Trimming took 6 bases from V and 4 from J, leaving 21 bases between them. Germline assignment: CDR1 MNHEY and CDR2 SVGEGT. This CDR3 is CASSLTNGSGVETQYF. CDR3 sequence (DNA): TGTGCCAGCAGCCTTACTAACGGGAGTGGGGTAGAGACCCAGTACTTC.

The chain joins TRBV7-2 to TRBJ2-7; a possible D gene is TRBD2 (5 bases). Between the trimmed V and J ends, which lost 5 bases and 4 bases, there was a span of 12 bases. The germline gives CDR1 SGHTA, CDR2 FQGNSA. The CDR3 is 13 residues long. The CDR3 DNA sequence: TGTGCCAGCAGCCCGGTGGGGAGTTACGAGCAGTACTTC. Its translation: CASSPVGSYEQYF.

V usage is TRBV11-2 and J usage is TRBJ2-3; tentatively, D is TRBD2 (6 bases). Per germline, CDR1 SGHAT and CDR2 FQNNGV. V was pared by 5 bases and J by 4 bases, with 10 bases between. The CDR3 spans 13 residues. The CDR3 sequence is CASSLGLPDTQYF. CDR3 bases: TGTGCCAGCAGCCTGGGACTGCCAGATACGCAGTATTTT. Combining the CDR3 with reference TRBV11-2 and TRBJ2-3 gives the whole variable domain EAGVAQSPRYKIIEKRQSVAFWCNPISGHATLYWYQQILGQGPKLLIQFQNNGVVDDSQLPKDRFSAERLKGVDSTLKIQPAKLEDSAVYLCASSLGLPDTQYFGPGTRLTVL.

This clonotype showed up just once. At one of its ends the junction is not consistent with the germline gene, which may arise from a read error. The J gene is TRBJ2-4, the V gene TRBV11-2, with 7 positions matching TRBD2. In germline, CDR1 is SGHAT, CDR2 FQNNGV. The CDR3 has 17 amino acids. CDR3 loop: CASGRTPASGQENIQYF. The CDR3 nucleotides read TGTGCCAGCGGCCGCACCCCGGCTAGCGGCCAGGAAAACATTCAGTATTTC.